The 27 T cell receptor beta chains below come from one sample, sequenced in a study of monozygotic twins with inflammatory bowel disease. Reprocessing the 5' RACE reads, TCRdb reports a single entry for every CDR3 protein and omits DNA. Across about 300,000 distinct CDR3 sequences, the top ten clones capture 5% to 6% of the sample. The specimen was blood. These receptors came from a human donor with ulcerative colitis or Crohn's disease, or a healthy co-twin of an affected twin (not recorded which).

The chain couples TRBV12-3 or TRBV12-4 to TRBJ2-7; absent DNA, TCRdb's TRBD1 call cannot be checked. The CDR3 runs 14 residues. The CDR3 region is CASSYGTGAYEQYF.

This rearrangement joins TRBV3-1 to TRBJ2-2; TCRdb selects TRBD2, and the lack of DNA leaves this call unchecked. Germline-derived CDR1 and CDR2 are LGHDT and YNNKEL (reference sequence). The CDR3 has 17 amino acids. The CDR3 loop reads CASSQKWGRLGTGELFF.

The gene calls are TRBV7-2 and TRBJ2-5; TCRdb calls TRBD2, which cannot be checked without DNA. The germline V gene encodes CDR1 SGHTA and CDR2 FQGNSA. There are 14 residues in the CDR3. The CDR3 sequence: CASSFLGSRETQYF.

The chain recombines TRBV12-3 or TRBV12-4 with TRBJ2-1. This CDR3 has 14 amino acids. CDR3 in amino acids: CASSSTPRPNEQFF.

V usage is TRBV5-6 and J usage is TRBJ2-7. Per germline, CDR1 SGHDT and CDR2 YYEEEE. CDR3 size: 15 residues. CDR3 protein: CASSLDRDESYEQYF.

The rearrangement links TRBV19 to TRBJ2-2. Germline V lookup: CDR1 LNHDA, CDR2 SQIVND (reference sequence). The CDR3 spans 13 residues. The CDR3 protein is CASSMTLPGELFF.

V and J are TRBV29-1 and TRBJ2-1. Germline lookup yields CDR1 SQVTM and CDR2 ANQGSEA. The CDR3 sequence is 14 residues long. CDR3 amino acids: CSVGGGRAYNEQFF.

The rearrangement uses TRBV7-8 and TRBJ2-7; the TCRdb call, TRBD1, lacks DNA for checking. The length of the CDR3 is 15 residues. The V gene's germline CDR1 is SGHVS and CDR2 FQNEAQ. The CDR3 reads CASSQTGTGYYEQYF.

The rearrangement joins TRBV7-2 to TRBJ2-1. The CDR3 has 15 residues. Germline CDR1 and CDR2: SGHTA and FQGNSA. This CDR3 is CASSLAGTSYNEQFF.

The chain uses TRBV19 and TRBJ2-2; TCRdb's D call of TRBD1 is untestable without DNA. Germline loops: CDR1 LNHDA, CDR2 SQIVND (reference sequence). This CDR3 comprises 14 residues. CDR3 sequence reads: CASTGVRGPGELFF.

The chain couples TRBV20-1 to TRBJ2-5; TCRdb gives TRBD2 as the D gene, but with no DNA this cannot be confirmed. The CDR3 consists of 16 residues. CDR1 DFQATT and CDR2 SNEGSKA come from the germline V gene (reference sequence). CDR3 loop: CSATGLAGRVQETQYF.

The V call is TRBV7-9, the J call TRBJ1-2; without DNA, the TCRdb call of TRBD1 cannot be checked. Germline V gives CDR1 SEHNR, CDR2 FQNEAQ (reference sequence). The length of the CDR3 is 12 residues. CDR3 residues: CASSLRGPGYTF.

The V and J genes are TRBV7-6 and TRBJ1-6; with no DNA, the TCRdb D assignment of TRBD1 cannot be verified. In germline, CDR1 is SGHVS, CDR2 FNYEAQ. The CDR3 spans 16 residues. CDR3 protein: CASSLVGTGENSPLHF.

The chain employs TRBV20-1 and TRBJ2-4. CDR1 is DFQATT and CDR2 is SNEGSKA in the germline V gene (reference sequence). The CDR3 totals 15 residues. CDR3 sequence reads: CSASVDKIAKNIQYF.

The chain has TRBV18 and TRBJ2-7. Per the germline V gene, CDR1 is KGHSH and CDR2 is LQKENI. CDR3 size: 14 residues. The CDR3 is CASSPVGTSYEQYF.

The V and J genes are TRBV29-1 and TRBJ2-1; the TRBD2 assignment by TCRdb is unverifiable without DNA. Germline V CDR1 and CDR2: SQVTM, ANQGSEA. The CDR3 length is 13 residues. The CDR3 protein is CSVEGLFGNEQFF.

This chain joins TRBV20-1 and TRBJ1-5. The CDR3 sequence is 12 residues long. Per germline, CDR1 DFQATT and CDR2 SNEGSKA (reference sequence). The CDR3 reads CSGQQANQPQHF.

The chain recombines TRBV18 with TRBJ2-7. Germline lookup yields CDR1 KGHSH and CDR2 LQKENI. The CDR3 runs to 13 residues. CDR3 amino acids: CASSPRPFYEQYF.

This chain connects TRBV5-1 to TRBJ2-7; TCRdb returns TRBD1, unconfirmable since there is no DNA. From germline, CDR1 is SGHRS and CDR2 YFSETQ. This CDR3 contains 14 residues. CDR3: CASSHGTGSYEQYF.

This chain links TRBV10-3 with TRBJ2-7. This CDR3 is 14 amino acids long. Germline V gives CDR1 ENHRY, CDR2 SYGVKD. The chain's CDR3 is CATMVGILPYEQYF.

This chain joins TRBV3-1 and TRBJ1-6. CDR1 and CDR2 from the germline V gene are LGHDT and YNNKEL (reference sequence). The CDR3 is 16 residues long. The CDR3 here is CASSPKELALNSPLHF.

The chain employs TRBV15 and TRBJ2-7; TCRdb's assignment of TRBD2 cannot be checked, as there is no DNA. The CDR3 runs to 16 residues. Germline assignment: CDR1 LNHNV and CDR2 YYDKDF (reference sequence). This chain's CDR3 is CATSRDLSGGAYEQYF.

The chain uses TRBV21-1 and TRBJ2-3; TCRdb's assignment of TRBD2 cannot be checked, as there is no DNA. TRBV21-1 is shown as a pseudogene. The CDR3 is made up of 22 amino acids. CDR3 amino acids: CASSFLDPGLAGANPGTDTQYF.

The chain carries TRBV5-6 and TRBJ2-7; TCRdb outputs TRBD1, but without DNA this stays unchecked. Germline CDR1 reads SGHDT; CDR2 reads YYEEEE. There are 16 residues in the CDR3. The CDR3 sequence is CASSLDSRGQRTAQYF.

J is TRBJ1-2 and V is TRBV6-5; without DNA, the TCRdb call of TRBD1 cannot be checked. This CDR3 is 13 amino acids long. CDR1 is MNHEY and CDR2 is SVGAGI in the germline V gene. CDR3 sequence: CASRTGTAYGYTF.

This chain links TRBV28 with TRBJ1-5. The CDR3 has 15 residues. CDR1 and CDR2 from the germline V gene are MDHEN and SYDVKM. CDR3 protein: CASNLLGIKEQPQHF.

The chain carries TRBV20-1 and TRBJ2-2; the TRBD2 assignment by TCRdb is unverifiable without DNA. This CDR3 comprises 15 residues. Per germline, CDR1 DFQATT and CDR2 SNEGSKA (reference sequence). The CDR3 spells CSARVAGANTGELFF.